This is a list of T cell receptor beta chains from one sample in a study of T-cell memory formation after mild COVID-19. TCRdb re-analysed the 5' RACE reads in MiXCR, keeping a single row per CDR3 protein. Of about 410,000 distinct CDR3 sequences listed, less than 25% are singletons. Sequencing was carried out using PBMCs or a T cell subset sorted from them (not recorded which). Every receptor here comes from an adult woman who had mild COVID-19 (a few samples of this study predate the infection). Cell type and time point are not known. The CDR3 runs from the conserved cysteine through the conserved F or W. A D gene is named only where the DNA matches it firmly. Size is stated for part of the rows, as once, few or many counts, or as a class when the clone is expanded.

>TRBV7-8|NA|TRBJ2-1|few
CASSLARDEQFF
TGTGCCAGCAGCTTAGCTCGGGATGAGCAGTTCTTC
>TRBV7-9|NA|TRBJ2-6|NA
CASSHHSGANVLTF
TGTGCCAGCAGCCACCACTCTGGGGCCAACGTCCTGACTTTC
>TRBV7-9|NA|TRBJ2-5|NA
CASSSAIQETQYF
TGTGCCAGCAGCTCTGCGATCCAAGAGACCCAGTACTTC
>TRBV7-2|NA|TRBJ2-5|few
CASSPGQGTQYF
TGTGCCAGCAGCCCTGGGCAGGGGACCCAGTACTTC
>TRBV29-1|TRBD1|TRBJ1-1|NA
CSVDGQGAGATEAFF
TGCAGCGTTGACGGCCAGGGGGCAGGCGCCACTGAAGCTTTCTTT
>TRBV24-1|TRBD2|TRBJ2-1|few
CATSEPPGLAGYNEQFF
TGTGCCACCAGTGAGCCACCGGGACTAGCGGGGTACAATGAGCAGTTCTTC
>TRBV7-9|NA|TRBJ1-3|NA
CASSLARVSGNTIYF
TGTGCCAGCAGCTTAGCCAGGGTCTCTGGAAACACCATATATTTT
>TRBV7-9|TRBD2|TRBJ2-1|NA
CASRPEGGLAAGDEQFF
TGTGCCAGCAGGCCCGAGGGGGGACTAGCGGCAGGGGATGAGCAGTTCTTC
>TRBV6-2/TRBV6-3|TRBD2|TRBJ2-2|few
CASSGRLALNTGELFF
TGTGCCAGCAGCGGGAGACTAGCCCTAAACACCGGGGAGCTGTTTTTT
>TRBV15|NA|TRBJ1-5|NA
CATSRVPALRANQPQHF
TGTGCCACCAGCAGAGTCCCAGCCCTCCGTGCCAATCAGCCCCAGCATTTT
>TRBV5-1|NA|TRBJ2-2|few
CASSLGRLSGTGELFF
TGCGCCAGCAGCTTGGGCCGACTCTCGGGCACCGGGGAGCTGTTTTTT